This T cell receptor beta chain was obtained from a study of chemoradiotherapy in HPV16-positive cancers. As for the study in general: Functional T-cell assays on a couple of HPV16-positive patients' cells defined candidate HPV-specific clones and common TCR motifs. Study-wide findings and caveats: Functional assays defining HPV-specific T cells used only two HPV16-positive patients. Better recurrence-free survival went with HPV-responsive T-cell expansion in HPV16-positive patients.

Comments on this clone: Its antigen is as yet unknown.

The CDR3 sequence is 16 residues long. The V gene lost 0 bases and the J gene lost 8 bases, with 19 bases spanning the gap. Looked up from germline, CDR1 is MGHRA and CDR2 is YSYEKL. This table comes from immunoSEQ multiplex PCR, and its TCRdb copy is limited to in-frame clones, with some not included. This table has around 11,000 clones, 80% to 95% appearing once. Samples were taken several times over chemoradiotherapy. This TCR came from a human donor with HPV-associated anogenital cancer. The sample here was blood, taken from a patient who underwent chemoradiotherapy. The J gene is TRBJ1-2, the V gene TRBV4-1; D remains ambiguous. The CDR3 DNA reads TGCGCCAGCAGCCAAGATCTCGGCAGTGGACTGGGGGGCTACACCTTC. Translated: CASSQDLGSGLGGYTF.